Following are 8 T cell receptor beta chains from one sample sequenced in a study of cytomegalovirus exposure and HLA in healthy donors. Vbeta (60) and Jbeta (13) primers were used in the PCR. Clones were sequenced by immunoSEQ multiplex PCR, and TCRdb holds only the in-frame ones, with some missing. The profile shows about 43,000 clones, 50% to 75% of them singletons. The sequenced material came from PBMCs. The receptors derive from a human donor in good health.

The V and J genes are TRBV2 and TRBJ1-1; 7 bases are shared with TRBD1. This CDR3 is 14 amino acids long. J gave up 4 bases and V 3 bases, and 5 bases lay outside the gene matches. Germline CDR1 is SNHLY and CDR2 is FYNNEI. The CDR3 DNA sequence: TGTGCCAGCAGTGATCGATCAGGGGGCACTGAAGCTTTCTTT. This encodes CASSDRSGGTEAFF.

V gene TRBV5-1 combines with J gene TRBJ1-1; 8 nucleotides line up with TRBD1. Losses at the gene ends were 4 bases for V and 6 bases for J; bases not matched to a gene: 11. Germline CDR1 SGHRS, CDR2 YFSETQ. The CDR3 is made up of 15 amino acids. The CDR3 nucleotides read TGCGCCAGCAGCCCCCAGGGACAGGTTAATTCTGAAGCTTTCTTT. Encoded protein: CASSPQGQVNSEAFF.

This clone occurred a few times. This chain links TRBV5-1 with TRBJ1-1; 7 nucleotides match TRBD1. The CDR3 consists of 14 residues. The V gene end was trimmed by 7 bases and the J gene end by 2 bases; junction bases not matched to a gene: 8. Germline V gives CDR1 SGHRS, CDR2 YFSETQ. The CDR3, as DNA: TGCGCCAGCCGACCGACAGGGATAAACACTGAAGCTTTCTTT. As protein: CASRPTGINTEAFF.

The rearrangement joins TRBV2 to TRBJ1-5; D is uncertain. The CDR3 spans 13 residues. V was pared by 6 bases and J by 6 bases, with 12 bases between. CDR1 and CDR2 from the germline V gene are SNHLY and FYNNEI. The CDR3 coding sequence is TGTGCCAGCAGAAGGGAGTGGGGTCAGCCCCAGCATTTT. Its translation is CASRREWGQPQHF.

This sequence joins TRBV13 and TRBJ2-1; 8 nucleotides match TRBD2. The germline V gene has CDR1 PRHDT and CDR2 FYEKMQ (reference sequence). The CDR3 is 14 amino acids. After removal of 2 bases from V and 6 bases from J, the junction contained 3 bases not matched to a gene. The CDR3 protein is CASSLSAGGNEQFF. The CDR3 DNA reads as TGTGCCAGCAGCTTAAGCGCGGGGGGCAATGAGCAGTTCTTC.

This chain links TRBV14 with TRBJ1-1; D uncertain. This CDR3 contains 14 residues. Per the germline V gene, CDR1 is SGHDN and CDR2 is FVKESK. Trimming stripped 5 bases from V and 2 bases from J, with 12 bases between. The chain's CDR3 is CASSWYRGNTEAFF. CDR3 coding DNA: TGTGCCAGCAGCTGGTATCGGGGAAACACTGAAGCTTTCTTT.

This clone has more than one count but fewer than ten. This sequence joins TRBV6-1 and TRBJ1-5; 9 bases align to TRBD1. The CDR3 covers 14 residues. The V and J ends lost 7 bases and 6 bases, in that order; junction bases with no gene match: 7. Germline CDR1 reads MNHNS; CDR2 reads SASEGT. CDR3 region: CASITTGGGQPQHF. Here the CDR3 DNA reads TGTGCCAGCATAACTACAGGGGGCGGTCAGCCCCAGCATTTT.

The rearrangement joins TRBV7-9 to TRBJ1-2, with TRBD1 matching 8 bases. The CDR3 length is 16 residues. The germline CDR1 and CDR2 sequences are SEHNR and FQNEAQ (reference sequence). The junction had 4 bases not matched to a gene; V was cut back by 1 base and J by 0 bases. The CDR3 nucleotides are TGTGCCAGCAGCTTAGAGGGACAGGCCGCTAACTATGGCTACACCTTC. Amino acid sequence: CASSLEGQAANYGYTF.